The text below deals with one T cell receptor (beta chain). Its antigen is not identified. UMIs and sample barcodes were carried by the TCR alpha and TCR beta cDNA libraries that 5'RACE produced using constant-segment primers. TCRdb fed the 5' RACE reads into MiXCR, producing one record per CDR3 protein. The sample lists hundreds of thousands of distinct CDR3 sequences; approximately 18% were seen once. This entry comes from a study of T-cell memory formation after mild COVID-19. Study-level findings and limits: Shrinking CD4+ clones were chiefly CM and EM; CD8+ ones were chiefly EMRA. Clones that contracted from day 15 to 85 were balanced CD4/CD8, while later expanders leaned CD4+. There were some responding clones in pre-infection memory, which suggested that cross-reactive memory had joined.

This clonotype was obtained from a man between 18 and 29 years old who had mild COVID-19 (a few samples of this study predate the infection). Cell type and time point are not known. Sequenced material: PBMCs or a T cell subset sorted from them (not recorded which).

The CDR3 reads CASSLQAGTGGAGCYEQYV. The CDR3 DNA reads TGTGCCAGCAGCCTCCAAGCCGGGACAGGGGGCGCAGGGTGTTACGAGCAGTACGTC. This chain joins TRBV21-1 and TRBJ2-7; TRBD1 reflects the table's D call only, with no check against the DNA. TRBV21-1 is marked as a pseudogene. The CDR3 is made up of 19 amino acids.